A selection of T cell receptor beta chains follows, all from one sample in a study of T-cell memory formation after mild COVID-19. TCRdb re-called the 5' RACE reads through MiXCR, storing one row per CDR3 protein. The table has 250,000 to 300,000 distinct CDR3 sequences, 16% seen once. The sequenced sample was PBMCs or a T cell subset sorted from them (not recorded which). These receptors were obtained from a man between 18 and 35 years old who had mild COVID-19 (a few samples of this study predate the infection). Cell type and time point are not known. CDR3s include the opening cysteine and the closing phenylalanine or tryptophan. The D gene is left open where the match is weak. Clone size is shown for a subset of rows, as once, few, many or a class of expanded clone.

length	size	D	J	V	DNA	CDR3
16	NA	TRBD2	TRBJ2-1	TRBV7-2	TGTGCCAGCAGCCCACACGCGCGGGGGGCCGGGGATGAGCAGTTCTTC	CASSPHARGAGDEQFF
13	many	NA	TRBJ1-5	TRBV7-8	TGTGCCAGCAGCCCCCAGAGCGATCAGCCCCAGCATTTT	CASSPQSDQPQHF
18	NA	NA	TRBJ2-5	TRBV5-5	TGTGCCAGCAGCTTTAATCCTCTAACAGGAGTCCTCCAAGAGACCCAGTACTTC	CASSFNPLTGVLQETQYF
16	NA	NA	TRBJ2-3	TRBV6-5	TGTGCCAGCATGCTGGGGGAGTCATATAGCGGTGATACGCAGTATTTT	CASMLGESYSGDTQYF
14	NA	TRBD2	TRBJ2-3	TRBV7-8	TGTGCCAGCAGCCGACTAGCGGCCTCAGATACGCAGTATTTT	CASSRLAASDTQYF
14	NA	TRBD1	TRBJ2-7	TRBV20-1	TGCAGTGCTAGACCGACAGGGGGGGGATACGAGCAGTACTTC	CSARPTGGGYEQYF
15	many	NA	TRBJ2-2	TRBV4-1	TGCGCCAGCAGCCAAGAGGTACGGGCCTCCGGGGAGCTGTTTTTT	CASSQEVRASGELFF
14	few	NA	TRBJ2-3	TRBV5-1	TGCGCCAGCAGACCCTCCGGTGCGACAGATACGCAGTATTTT	CASRPSGATDTQYF
13	many	NA	TRBJ2-5	TRBV18	TGTGCCAGCTCACCGGACCTCCAAGAGACCCAGTACTTC	CASSPDLQETQYF
19	many	TRBD1	TRBJ1-3	TRBV5-1	TGCGCCAGCAGCCTGAGACCTGCCGGACAGGTCGATTCTGGAAACACCATATATTTT	CASSLRPAGQVDSGNTIYF
15	NA	TRBD1	TRBJ2-2	TRBV7-9	TGTGCCAGCAGCTCCAGACTCGACAGGGCCGGGGAGCTGTTTTTT	CASSSRLDRAGELFF
19	NA	TRBD2	TRBJ2-1	TRBV3-1	TGTGCCAGCAGCCAGAGATTTACCCGCCGCGGGGGGGCATTTCATGAGCAGTTCTTC	CASSQRFTRRGGAFHEQFF
16	once	NA	TRBJ1-1	TRBV10-2	TGCGCCAGCACAGGGGCCAGGGGAAAAATGAACACTGAAGCTTTCTTT	CASTGARGKMNTEAFF
12	NA	NA	TRBJ2-1	TRBV10-3	TGTGCCATCAGTGAGACCGACAATGAGCAGTTCTTC	CAISETDNEQFF
14	few	TRBD1	TRBJ2-7	TRBV20-1	TGCAGTGCTATGAGGACAGGGGGCTCCTACGAGCAGTACTTC	CSAMRTGGSYEQYF
15	NA	NA	TRBJ2-1	TRBV11-2	TGTGCCAGCAGCCCGAGGGGGGGGCCCTACAATGAGCAGTTCTTC	CASSPRGGPYNEQFF
15	few	NA	TRBJ1-5	TRBV5-5	TGTGCCAGCAGCCCGGAGGGACTTAGCAATCAGCCCCAGCATTTT	CASSPEGLSNQPQHF
14	NA	NA	TRBJ1-2	TRBV6-2/TRBV6-3	TGTGCCAGCAGAAAACAACGGGACACTCATGGCTACACCTTC	CASRKQRDTHGYTF
15	NA	TRBD1	TRBJ1-2	TRBV4-3	TGCGCCAGCAGCCTTTGGACAGGGGGCGCTTATGGCTACACCTTC	CASSLWTGGAYGYTF
13	NA	NA	TRBJ2-5	TRBV4-2	TGTGCCAGCAGCCCCGAGGCGAGGGAGACCCAGTACTTC	CASSPEARETQYF
14	once	TRBD1	TRBJ2-7	TRBV6-5	TGTGCCAGCAGTTACTCGACAGGGTACTACGAGCAGTACTTC	CASSYSTGYYEQYF
14	NA	TRBD1	TRBJ1-1	TRBV12-3/TRBV12-4	TGTGCCAGCAGACAGGGGGATATGAACACTGAAGCTTTCTTT	CASRQGDMNTEAFF
14	medium-sized	TRBD1	TRBJ2-1	TRBV6-2/TRBV6-3	TGTGCCAGCAGGGTGGGGACAGTGGGGAATGAGCAGTTCTTC	CASRVGTVGNEQFF
14	few	TRBD2	TRBJ2-1	TRBV7-9	TGTGCCAGCAGCCAGGACGGGGGGTCTACCGAGCAGTTCTTC	CASSQDGGSTEQFF
14	NA	NA	TRBJ2-3	TRBV5-1	TGCGCCAGCAGCTTGATGGGGGCGGGAGATACGCAGTATTTT	CASSLMGAGDTQYF
17	few	NA	TRBJ2-1	TRBV29-1	TGCAGCGTTGAGGGTTGGCGTGGGAACCCCGCTATCAATGAGCAGTTCTTC	CSVEGWRGNPAINEQFF
15	NA	NA	TRBJ2-6	TRBV3-1	TGTGCCAGCAGCCTCCACACCGGAGGGGCCAACGTCCTGACTTTC	CASSLHTGGANVLTF
15	few	NA	TRBJ2-1	TRBV9	TGTGCCAGCAGCGTAGTGGGGGGCAGGGGCAATGAGCAGTTCTTC	CASSVVGGRGNEQFF
16	NA	NA	TRBJ1-5	TRBV4-1	TGCGCCAGCAGCCAAGACCCCGATTATAGCAATCAGCCCCAGCATTTT	CASSQDPDYSNQPQHF
17	few	TRBD2	TRBJ2-3	TRBV9	TGTGCCAGCAGCGTAGTTAGCGGGGGAAGCCGATCTGAAACGCAGTATTTT	CASSVVSGGSRSETQYF
16	NA	TRBD2	TRBJ2-7	TRBV7-9	TGTGCCAGCAGCCAGCGGGGGGGCGAGGCTCCCTACGAGCAGTACTTC	CASSQRGGEAPYEQYF
16	NA	TRBD1	TRBJ1-4	TRBV7-9	TGTGCCAGCAGCGCACCGCTTGACAGGGGTATGGAAAAACTGTTTTTT	CASSAPLDRGMEKLFF
17	NA	NA	TRBJ1-6	TRBV3-1	TGTGCCAGCAGCCAAGAGAGGGCCAGGGGATATCATTCACCCCTCCACTTT	CASSQERARGYHSPLHF
15	few	NA	TRBJ2-3	TRBV28	TGTGCCAGCAGTAGCCGGGCCAGGAGAGAGGATACGCAGTATTTT	CASSSRARREDTQYF
14	NA	NA	TRBJ1-5	TRBV7-2	TGTGCCAGCAGCTCTGGGGTATCGTGGGGGCCCCAGCATTTT	CASSSGVSWGPQHF
14	few	NA	TRBJ2-3	TRBV5-1	TGCGCCAGCACCCAGACGAGAATCACAGATACGCAGTATTTT	CASTQTRITDTQYF
14	few	TRBD1	TRBJ1-6	TRBV14	TGTGCCAGCAGCCTGGGGACAGCCCATTCACCCCTCCACTTT	CASSLGTAHSPLHF
12	NA	NA	TRBJ1-5	TRBV19	TGTGCCAGTACGGGTTTCAATCAGCCCCAGCATTTT	CASTGFNQPQHF
14	few	NA	TRBJ1-2	TRBV4-1	TGCGCCAGCAGCCAAGGGACGGGAGAGTATGGCTACACCTTC	CASSQGTGEYGYTF
12	NA	NA	TRBJ1-6	TRBV7-9	TGTGCCAGCAGCTCAACCGGGAAACCCCTCCACTTT	CASSSTGKPLHF
13	many	TRBD2	TRBJ2-7	TRBV7-9	TGTGCCAGCAGCCAGGGACTAGGGTACGAGCAGTACTTC	CASSQGLGYEQYF
16	NA	TRBD1	TRBJ1-4	TRBV7-2	TGTGCCAGCAGCGAGAAATTACAGGGGGCTTGGGAAAAACTGTTTTTT	CASSEKLQGAWEKLFF
13	NA	NA	TRBJ2-1	TRBV28	TGTGCCAGCAGTGCGACTTCTCACGGCGAGCAGTTCTTC	CASSATSHGEQFF
15	NA	TRBD2	TRBJ2-2	TRBV7-3	TGTGCCAGCAGCGACAAGCGGGGGGGCACCGGGGAGCTGTTTTTT	CASSDKRGGTGELFF
19	NA	TRBD1	TRBJ2-1	TRBV7-9	TGTGCCAGCAGCTTCTTAGCCGACCCGGACAGGAGCTCCTACAATGAGCAGTTCTTC	CASSFLADPDRSSYNEQFF
15	few	NA	TRBJ2-1	TRBV4-1	TGCGCCAGCAGCCAAATGGGGACGGAGTACAATGAGCAGTTCTTC	CASSQMGTEYNEQFF
14	once	NA	TRBJ1-2	TRBV19	TGTGCCAGTAGTCCCGATCAACCTGACTATGGCTACACCTTC	CASSPDQPDYGYTF
12	NA	NA	TRBJ1-1	TRBV7-2	TGTGCCAGCAGCCCACCGTACACTGAAGCTTTCTTT	CASSPPYTEAFF
14	NA	NA	TRBJ1-6	TRBV25-1	TGTGCCAGCAGTGAAGAGGGGCTCAATTCACCCCTCCACTTT	CASSEEGLNSPLHF
12	few	NA	TRBJ2-2	TRBV20-1	TGCAGTGCTCGGGCAAACACCGGGGAGCTGTTTTTT	CSARANTGELFF
15	NA	TRBD2	TRBJ2-2	TRBV7-2	TGTGCCAGCAGACAAAGGGGCGGGGGGACCGGGGAGCTGTTTTTT	CASRQRGGGTGELFF
13	NA	TRBD1	TRBJ1-5	TRBV9	TGTTGGCCAGGACAGGGGCTTTTTCAGCCCCAGCATTTT	CWPGQGLFQPQHF
16	few	NA	TRBJ2-5	TRBV4-1	TGCGCCAGCAGCCAAGAGACCACGGGGCGGCAAGAGACCCAGTACTTC	CASSQETTGRQETQYF